There are many counts of the clone carrying this T cell receptor beta chain. Method: immunoSEQ multiplex PCR; TCRdb's copy keeps in-frame clones and lacks some. Of approximately 240,000 clones in the sample, around 80% are singletons; the top ten hold roughly 5.3%. This CDR3 has 14 amino acids. The germline V and J ends were trimmed by 4 bases and 2 bases, with 12 bases remaining between them. Germline V lookup: CDR1 MNHEY, CDR2 SMNVEV (reference sequence). This sample was included in a study of blood T cell repertoires in COVID-19. Study as a whole: Acute and convalescent COVID-19 specimens originated in the United States, Italy and Spain.

The sequence derives from a woman aged 60-75 years who had recovered from COVID-19. Source material: peripheral blood. V and J are TRBV27 and TRBJ2-7; perhaps TRBD1 as D (5 bases). In DNA, the CDR3 is TGTGCCAGCAGTTGGGCAGGGAAACCCTACGAGCAGTACTTC. As protein: CASSWAGKPYEQYF.